This record concerns one T cell receptor (beta chain) sequence. The sample belongs to a study of T cells in Graves' hyperthyroidism and ophthalmopathy. The V gene lost 0 bases and the J gene lost 7 bases, with 15 bases spanning the gap. This CDR3 region has 15 residues. The germline V gene encodes CDR1 LNHNV and CDR2 YYDKDF (reference sequence). Using RNA transcripts as the source, TCR beta CDR3 regions were amplified. An initial round of RT-PCR targeting the TCR CDR3 relied on the HTBI primer set. MiXCR, run by TCRdb on the multiplex PCR reads, gives a single entry per CDR3 protein. Altogether about 700,000 distinct CDR3 sequences are present, about 45% being singletons, with the ten largest covering roughly 7.2%.

The origin of this receptor is an adult man with Graves' disease, either hyperthyroidism or ophthalmopathy (not recorded which). Material for sequencing was peripheral blood or thyroid tissue (not recorded which). The chain uses TRBV15 and TRBJ1-1; D is ambiguous. DNA for the CDR3: TGTGCCACCAGCAGAGATCTGGCAGCAACTAATGAAGCTTTCTTT. Its protein is CATSRDLAATNEAFF. The full variable domain, rest sourced from reference TRBV15 and TRBJ1-1, is DAMVIQNPRYQVTQFGKPVTLSCSQTLNHNVMYWYQQKSSQAPKLLFHYYDKDFNNEADTPDNFQSRRPNTSFCFLDIRSPGLGDTAMYLCATSRDLAATNEAFFGQGTRLTVV.